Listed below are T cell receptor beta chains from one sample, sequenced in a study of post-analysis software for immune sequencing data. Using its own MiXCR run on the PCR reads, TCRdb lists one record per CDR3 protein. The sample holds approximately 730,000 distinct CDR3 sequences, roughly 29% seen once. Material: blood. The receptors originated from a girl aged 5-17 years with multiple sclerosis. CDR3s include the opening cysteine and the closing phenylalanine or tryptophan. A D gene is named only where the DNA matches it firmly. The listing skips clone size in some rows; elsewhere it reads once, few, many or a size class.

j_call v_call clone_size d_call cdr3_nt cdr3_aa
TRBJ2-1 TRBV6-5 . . TGTGCCAGCAGCCCCATCGGGACCCACAATGAGCAGTTCTTC CASSPIGTHNEQFF
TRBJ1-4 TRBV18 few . TGTGCCAGCTCACCCAACCTGCCGGGTGAAACTAATGAAAAACTGTTTTTT CASSPNLPGETNEKLFF
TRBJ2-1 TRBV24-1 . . TGTGCCACCAGTGACCGCACTCCCAGTGAGCAGTTCTTC CATSDRTPSEQFF
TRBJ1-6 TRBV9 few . TGTGCCAGCAGCGTAGATATTATCGGCTCACCCCTCCACTTT CASSVDIIGSPLHF
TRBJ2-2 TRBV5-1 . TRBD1 TGCGCCAGCAGAACCGGGACAGCGAACACCGGGGAGCTGTTTTTT CASRTGTANTGELFF
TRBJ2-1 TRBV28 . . TGTGCCAGCAGTTTATTTTCTTCCAATGAGCAGTTCTTC CASSLFSSNEQFF
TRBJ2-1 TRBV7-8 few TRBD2 TGTGCCAGCAGCTTACCGTCCGGGACTACCTTAACCAATGAGCAGTTCTTC CASSLPSGTTLTNEQFF
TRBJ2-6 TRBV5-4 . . TGTGCCAGCAGCTCGGAGTCTGGGGCCAACGTCCTGACTTTC CASSSESGANVLTF
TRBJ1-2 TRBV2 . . TGTGCCAGCAGTGAAGGTCGGGCAGTAGGCTATGGCTACACCTTC CASSEGRAVGYGYTF
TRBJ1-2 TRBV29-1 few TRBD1 TGCAGCGTGCAACCGGGACAGGGGACCTACACCTTC CSVQPGQGTYTF
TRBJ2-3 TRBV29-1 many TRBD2 TGCAGCGCCAAACTTCTCCGATCAGCGGGGACCACAGATACGCAGTATTTT CSAKLLRSAGTTDTQYF
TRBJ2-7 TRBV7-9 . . TGTGCCAGCAGCTTACCAGACAGATACGAGCAGTACTTC CASSLPDRYEQYF
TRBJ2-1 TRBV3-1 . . TGTGCCAGCAGCCAAGACTTCTCTCACCATGAGCAGTTCTTC CASSQDFSHHEQFF
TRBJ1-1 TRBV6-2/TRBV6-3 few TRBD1 TGTGCCAGCAGTTACACCCGGACAGGGGTAGCTTTCTTT CASSYTRTGVAFF
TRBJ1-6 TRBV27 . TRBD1 TGTGCCAGCAGTTTATCTGGCCAGGGGGTGTATAATTCACCCCTCCACTTT CASSLSGQGVYNSPLHF
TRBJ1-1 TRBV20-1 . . TGCAGTCTCCCCCCGCGGGTGAACACTGAAGCTTTCTTT CSLPPRVNTEAFF
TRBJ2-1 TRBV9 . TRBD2 TGTGCCAGCAGCGCCGGGACTAGCGGGGCTTACAATGAGCAGTTCTTC CASSAGTSGAYNEQFF
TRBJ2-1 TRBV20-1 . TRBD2 TGCAGTGCTAGAGGGACTAGCGTTGTTGAGCAGTTCTTC CSARGTSVVEQFF
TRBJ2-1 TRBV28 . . TGTGCCAGCAGTTGGTACAATGAGCAGTTCTTC CASSWYNEQFF
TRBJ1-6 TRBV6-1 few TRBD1 TGTGCCAGCAGTGAGAACAGGGGAACTTCACCCCTCCACTTT CASSENRGTSPLHF
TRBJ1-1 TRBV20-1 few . TGCAGTGCTAGAGGCCAACGCGGGACTGAAGCTTTCTTT CSARGQRGTEAFF
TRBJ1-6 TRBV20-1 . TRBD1 TGCAGTGCCCCGGGACAGGGAGGATCACCCCTCCACTTT CSAPGQGGSPLHF
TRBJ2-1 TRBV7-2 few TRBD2 TGTGCCAGCAGCTTCGGCCTAGCGGGTAGGAGCTCCTACAATGAGCAGTTCTTC CASSFGLAGRSSYNEQFF
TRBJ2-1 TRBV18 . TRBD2 TGTGCCAGCTCCCTAAAGACTAGCGGATTCTACAATGAGCAGTTCTTC CASSLKTSGFYNEQFF
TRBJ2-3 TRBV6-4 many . TGTGCCAGCTCCGGGACTGCTAGCACAGATACGCAGTATTTT CASSGTASTDTQYF
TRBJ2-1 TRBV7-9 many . TGTGCCAGCAGCTTGGGGTTCAATGAGCAGTTCTTC CASSLGFNEQFF
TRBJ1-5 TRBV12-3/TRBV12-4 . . TGTGCCAGCAGTTCCATGCGACAGACGCTTCAGCCCCAGCATTTT CASSSMRQTLQPQHF
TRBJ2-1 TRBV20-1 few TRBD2 TGCAGTGCTAGAGTTCGACGGGGACTAGCGGACTACAATGAGCAGTTCTTC CSARVRRGLADYNEQFF